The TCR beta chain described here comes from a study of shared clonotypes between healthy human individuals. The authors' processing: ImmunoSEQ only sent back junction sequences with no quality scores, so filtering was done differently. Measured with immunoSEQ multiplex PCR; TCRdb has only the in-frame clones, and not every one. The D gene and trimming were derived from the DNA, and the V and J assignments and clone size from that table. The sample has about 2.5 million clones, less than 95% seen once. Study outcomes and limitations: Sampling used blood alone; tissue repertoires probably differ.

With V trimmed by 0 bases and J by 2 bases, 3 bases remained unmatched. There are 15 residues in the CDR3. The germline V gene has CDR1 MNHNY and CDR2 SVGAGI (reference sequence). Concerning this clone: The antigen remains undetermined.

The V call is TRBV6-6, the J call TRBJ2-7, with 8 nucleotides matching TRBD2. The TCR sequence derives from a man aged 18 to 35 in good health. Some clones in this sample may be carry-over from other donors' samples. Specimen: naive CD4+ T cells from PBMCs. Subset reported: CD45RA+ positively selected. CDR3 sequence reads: CASSYSERETYEQYF. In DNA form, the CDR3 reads TGTGCCAGCAGTTACTCGGAGCGGGAGACCTACGAGCAGTACTTC.